One sample yielded the 9 T cell receptor beta chains listed below, sequenced in a study of T cell clonality in common variable immunodeficiency. Only in-frame clones appear in the TCRdb table, and some are missing; sequencing was by immunoSEQ multiplex PCR. This sample has 52,000 or so clones, each found more than once. The sample taken for sequencing was peripheral blood mononuclear cells. The receptors stem from a person between 18 and 75 years old in good health.

Comment on this clone: The sequenced fragment ends 3 residues before the CDR3 boundary, so the rest is inferred from the germline J gene. The J gene is TRBJ1-2, the V gene TRBV30; D possibly corresponds to TRBD1 (5 bases). The CDR3 runs 14 residues. Germline assignment: CDR1 GTSNPN and CDR2 SVGIG (reference sequence). CDR3 loop: CAFDGGRVTDTYTF. The CDR3 bases that were read are TGTGCCTTCGACGGGGGTCGGGTGACAGATACC.

At least ten counts were recorded for this clone. The read halts 3 residues ahead of the CDR3 end, with the missing end drawn from the germline J gene. V is TRBV5-6 and J is TRBJ1-5; 9 bases match TRBD1. The CDR3 sequence is 15 residues long. Germline V gene sequence: CDR1 SGHDT, CDR2 YYEEEE. J gave up 6 bases and V 4 bases, and 8 bases lay outside the gene matches. The CDR3 here is CASSPGTGFGQPQHF. The DNA read from the CDR3 is TGTGCCAGCAGCCCAGGGACAGGGTTTGGTCAGCCC.

This clone was observed many times. The read stops 3 residues short of the end of the CDR3; the missing end is completed from the germline J gene. This sequence joins TRBV19 and TRBJ1-1, with 7 bases matching TRBD1. CDR3 length: 14 residues. V lost 7 bases, J lost 1 base, and 6 bases stayed unmatched. Germline assignment: CDR1 LNHDA and CDR2 SQIVND (reference sequence). CDR3 DNA (partial): TGTGCCAGTATTTCGGGACAGACGAACACTGAA. As protein: CASISGQTNTE. The whole CDR3 reads CASISGQTNTEAFF.

Ten or more counts support this clone. The read gets to within 3 residues of the CDR3 end, and the germline J gene fills in the rest. This rearrangement joins TRBV2 to TRBJ1-2; TRBD1 might be the D (5 bases). V was shortened by 4 bases and J by 6 bases, with 15 bases between the two germline ends. CDR1 is SNHLY and CDR2 is FYNNEI in the germline V gene. This CDR3 comprises 14 residues. The CDR3: CASSGGEGRDGYTF. The CDR3 bases that were read are TGTGCCAGCAGTGGAGGGGAGGGTCGGGATGGC.

This clone was recorded at least ten times. The read terminates 3 residues before the CDR3 end, so the remaining end is supplied by the germline J gene. The chain is built from TRBV5-6 and TRBJ2-5, with TRBD2 as a possible D gene (6 bases). The germline gives CDR1 SGHDT, CDR2 YYEEEE. V was cut by 2 bases and J by 4 bases, with 12 bases left in between. The CDR3 contains 14 residues. This chain's CDR3 is CASSFGGSTETQYF. The DNA read from the CDR3 is TGTGCCAGCAGCTTCGGGGGAAGTACAGAGACC.

Many counts were recorded for this clone. Read data end 3 residues before the CDR3 end; the end is taken from the germline J gene. This sample includes further DNA sequences coding for the same CDR3. This chain links TRBV28 with TRBJ1-5, with D perhaps TRBD1 (5 bases). In germline, CDR1 is MDHEN, CDR2 SYDVKM. V was cut by 6 bases and J by 4 bases, with 10 bases left in between. The CDR3 covers 13 residues. The CDR3 loop is CASREGSNQPQHF. Partial CDR3 DNA: TGTGCCAGCAGGGAGGGGTCTAATCAGCCC.

This clone was observed many times. From the germline J gene comes the end of the CDR3, since the read stops 3 residues before it. The genes are TRBV18 and TRBJ1-1, with 7 bases matching TRBD1. This CDR3 is 15 amino acids long. Looked up from germline, CDR1 is KGHSH and CDR2 is LQKENI. The J segment lost 0 bases and the V segment lost 2 bases, leaving 3 bases of the junction unmatched. CDR3: CASSPIGQVNTEAFF. CDR3 DNA, as far as it was read: TGTGCCAGCTCACCAATCGGACAGGTGAACACTGAA.

Ten or more counts support this clone. The CDR3 end is not reached by the read, which stops 3 residues before it; the germline J gene fills it in. The chain joins TRBV16 to TRBJ1-2; D remains unclear. Germline lookup yields CDR1 KGHSY and CDR2 FQNENV. V shed 2 bases and J shed 0 bases, with 10 bases lying between them. The CDR3 totals 15 residues. CDR3 loop: CASSQETLANYGYTF. The CDR3 bases that were read are TGTGCCAGCAGCCAAGAGACCCTAGCTAACTATGGC. Looking up the rest from reference TRBV16 and TRBJ1-2 gives the full variable domain: GEEVAQTPKHLVRGEGQKAKLYCAPIKGHSYVFWYQQVLKNEFKFLISFQNENVFDETGMPKERFSAKCLPNSPCSLEIQATKLEDSAVYFCASSQETLANYGYTFGSGTRLTVV.

With respect to this clone: The missing CDR3 end, 3 residues past where the read stops, is filled in from the germline J gene. The chain is built from TRBV19 and TRBJ1-4; 9 nucleotides align to TRBD1. This CDR3 has 11 residues. Germline assignment: CDR1 LNHDA and CDR2 SQIVND (reference sequence). The CDR3 sequence is CASSTQGALFF. CDR3 DNA (partial): TGTGCCAGTAGTACACAGGGGGCA.